This T cell receptor (beta chain) was identified in a study of identical twins. Study conclusions and caveats: Monozygotic twins shared more out-of-frame TCR alpha than recombination models predicted. The study reached conclusions through statistical analysis that was cross-sectional, not following the same donors. High-abundance cord blood beta clonotypes had fewer insertions; memory repertoires showed none.

In the case of this clonotype: As yet, its antigen is unknown.

Each cDNA held unique molecular identifiers, and template switching gave it a universal primer site. One entry per CDR3 protein results from TCRdb running MiXCR on the 5' RACE reads. This sample yields around 1.7 million distinct CDR3 sequences, of which 25% to 35% are seen a single time; around 0.3% belongs to the top ten. CDR1 and CDR2 from the germline V gene are LGHNA and YNFKEQ. With 2 bases clipped from V and 1 base from J, the junction kept 11 bases outside the gene matches. CDR3 size: 20 residues. Sequenced sample: cord blood. This TCR was recovered from a newborn girl in good health. This chain uses TRBV4-2 with TRBJ2-3; 14 nucleotides align to TRBD2. CDR3 residues: CASSQRGGLAGGGGTDTQYF. The CDR3 coding sequence is TGTGCCAGCAGCCAAAGGGGAGGACTAGCGGGGGGCGGGGGCACAGATACGCAGTATTTT.